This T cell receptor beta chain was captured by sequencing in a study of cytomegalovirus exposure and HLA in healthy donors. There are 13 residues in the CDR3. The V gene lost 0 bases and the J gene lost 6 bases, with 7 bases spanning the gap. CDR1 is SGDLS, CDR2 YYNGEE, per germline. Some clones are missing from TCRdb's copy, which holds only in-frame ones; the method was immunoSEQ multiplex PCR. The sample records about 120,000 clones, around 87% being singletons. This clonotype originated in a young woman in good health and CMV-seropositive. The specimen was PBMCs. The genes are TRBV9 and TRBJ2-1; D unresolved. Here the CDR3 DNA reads TGTGCCAGCAGCGTAGCAGTTTCCAATGAGCAGTTCTTC. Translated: CASSVAVSNEQFF.